This T cell receptor beta chain emerged from a study of blood T cell repertoires in COVID-19 (dated by TCRdb to between 2020 and 2021). Context from the whole study: Samples from collaborators originated in the United States, Italy and Spain and spanned both the acute and convalescent phases of COVID-19. The prospective study material was composed of cDNA or gDNA derived from T cells, B-cell-depleted T cells, or PBMCs. Subjects who had been exposed to COVID-19, were actively infected with it, or had recovered from it provided the deeply sampled blood TCRbeta repertoires that made up the dataset. The repertoires were released in a freely available public database meant as a resource for research on the immune response to SARS-CoV-2. Samples were obtained from the ongoing ImmuneRACE study (first 160 participants) and from roughly 1,300 subjects provided by 6 global collaborators. Sample metadata almost always included a de-identified subject ID, COVID-19 status, age in years and sex. Where HLA class I and class II types were available, the types were taken from metadata supplied by the sample provider, not from assay-based typing. Broad study findings and their caveats: The amount of clinical and demographic metadata varied by source and participant and was provided uncurated.

Comment on this clone: Its specific antigen is unknown. No much larger clone is present one base from it, and per-base qualities are unavailable.

The germline V gene provides CDR1 SGDLS and CDR2 YYNGEE. Including the terminal cysteine and phenylalanine, the CDR3 comprises 15 residues. Solely the CDR3 DNA is kept, with 45 bases framed from the first base. V is pared back by 2 bases and J by 4 bases, with 13 bases lying between the germline termini. TCRbeta CDR3 regions were amplified from genomic DNA by means of the immunoSEQ Assay, a bias-controlled multiplex PCR. Turning to the authors' computational methods: Within the assay, amplification of reference gene primers was used to estimate how many nucleated cells each sample contained. To quantify the absolute abundance of each unique TCRbeta CDR3 rearrangement, sequence reads were collapsed and filtered. For each sample, productive Simpson clonality was calculated as the square root of Simpson's diversity index across productive rearrangements. Here the immuneACCESS table is served through TCRdb, limited to in-frame sequences with V and J called. Missing clones are a known gap in these copies; in checked studies unresolved V genes cover under half, and the rest lacks a known reason. For V, J and clone size, that table is used; D and trimming come from the DNA. The sample includes hundreds of thousands of clones, with around nine tenths observed a single time. Of the sample, approximately 2.9% falls within the top ten clones.

Whole blood was collected in K2EDTA tubes by collaborating institutions according to the institutions' own protocols. For TCRbeta analysis, collaborators shipped samples as frozen whole blood, isolated PBMCs, or DNA extracted from either of those sample types. The TCR was taken from a human donor in a cohort sampled during active COVID-19. This receptor chain uses TRBV9 and TRBJ1-3; 6 matching bases give a weak D call of TRBD1. Sequences were obtained from peripheral blood. The nucleotide sequence is given as TGTGCCAGCAGCGTCAGGGGAGACTCCGGAAACACCATATATTTT. It translates as CASSVRGDSGNTIYF.